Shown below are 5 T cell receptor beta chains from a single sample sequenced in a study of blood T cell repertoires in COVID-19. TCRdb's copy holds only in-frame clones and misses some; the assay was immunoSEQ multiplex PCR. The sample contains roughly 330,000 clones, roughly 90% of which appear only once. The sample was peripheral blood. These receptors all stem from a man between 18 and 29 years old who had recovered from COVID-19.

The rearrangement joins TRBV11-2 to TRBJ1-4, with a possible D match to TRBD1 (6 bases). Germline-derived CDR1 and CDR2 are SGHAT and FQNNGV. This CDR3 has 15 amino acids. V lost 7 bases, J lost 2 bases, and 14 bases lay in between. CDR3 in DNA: TGTGCCAGCACGAACAGGGACCCGACTAATGAAAAACTGTTTTTT. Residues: CASTNRDPTNEKLFF.

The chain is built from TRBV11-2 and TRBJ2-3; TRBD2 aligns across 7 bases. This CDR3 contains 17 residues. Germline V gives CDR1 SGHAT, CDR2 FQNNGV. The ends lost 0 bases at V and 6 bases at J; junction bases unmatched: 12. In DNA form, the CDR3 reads TGTGCCAGCAGCTTAGAACTTGGCGGGGGAGAGGGGGATACGCAGTATTTT. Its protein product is CASSLELGGGEGDTQYF.

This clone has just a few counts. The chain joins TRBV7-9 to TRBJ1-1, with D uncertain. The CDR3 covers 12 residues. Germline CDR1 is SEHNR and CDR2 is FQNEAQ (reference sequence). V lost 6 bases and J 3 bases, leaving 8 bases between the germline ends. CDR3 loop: CASRQRDTEAFF. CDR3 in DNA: TGTGCCAGCAGGCAGAGGGACACTGAAGCTTTCTTT.

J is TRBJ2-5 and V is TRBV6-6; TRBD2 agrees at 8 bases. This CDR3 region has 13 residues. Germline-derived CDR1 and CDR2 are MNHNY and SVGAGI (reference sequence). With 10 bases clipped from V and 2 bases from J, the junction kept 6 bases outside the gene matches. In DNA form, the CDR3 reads TGTGCCACCCGGGGGGGGTCACAAGAGACCCAGTACTTC. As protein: CATRGGSQETQYF.

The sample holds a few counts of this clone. As DNA, the CDR3 is TGCGCCAGCAGGGACAGGGGGCCCGAGGGCCCGTTCACTGAAGCTTTCTTT. This sequence encodes CASRDRGPEGPFTEAFF. The chain joins TRBV5-1 to TRBJ1-1; 11 nucleotides line up with TRBD1. Germline lookup yields CDR1 SGHRS and CDR2 YFSETQ. Trimming took 5 bases from V and 4 from J; bases not matched to a gene: 13. The CDR3 consists of 17 residues. Full variable domain (rest looked up from reference TRBV5-1 and TRBJ1-1): KAGVTQTPRYLIKTRGQQVTLSCSPISGHRSVSWYQQTPGQGLQFLFEYFSETQRNKGNFPGRFSGRQFSNSRSEMNVSTLELGDSALYLCASRDRGPEGPFTEAFFGQGTRLTVV.